One sample yielded the 5 T cell receptor beta chains listed below, sequenced in a study of cytomegalovirus exposure and HLA in healthy donors. Data came from immunoSEQ multiplex PCR; TCRdb stores just in-frame clones and leaves some out. In the table there are 120,000 to 150,000 clones, 88% of which are singletons. The sequenced material came from PBMCs. These receptor sequences come from a woman aged 18-35 years in good health and CMV-seropositive.

The genes are TRBV27 and TRBJ2-1; the match to TRBD2 covers 7 bases. The V gene end was trimmed by 5 bases and the J gene end by 10 bases; junction bases not matched to a gene: 14. This CDR3 has 15 residues. Per germline, CDR1 MNHEY and CDR2 SMNVEV (reference sequence). CDR3 coding DNA: TGTGCCAGCAGTGTTTGGCGGGGGACCAGCCGGGAGCAGTTCTTC. It is translated as CASSVWRGTSREQFF.

The chain couples TRBV5-1 to TRBJ2-1; 14 nucleotides match TRBD2. CDR3 size: 20 residues. V shed 4 bases and J 0 bases; nucleotides not matched to a gene: 12. Germline CDR1 SGHRS, CDR2 YFSETQ. CDR3 in DNA: TGCGCCAGCAGCGGGCCTTCGGGACTAGCGGGGGTCATCTCCTACAATGAGCAGTTCTTC. Its protein product is CASSGPSGLAGVISYNEQFF.

V and J are TRBV5-4 and TRBJ1-2, with D possibly being TRBD1 (5 bases). The CDR3 is 14 residues long. Germline CDR1 and CDR2: SGHNT and YYREEE (reference sequence). With 4 bases removed from V and 0 bases from J, the gap between germline ends came to 10 bases. CDR3: CASSPDKTNYGYTF. The CDR3 DNA reads TGTGCCAGCAGCCCGGACAAGACTAACTATGGCTACACCTTC.

This clone was counted once. The gene calls are TRBV25-1 and TRBJ2-1; D remains unclear. The V gene's germline CDR1 is MGHDK and CDR2 SYGVNS. CDR3 size: 14 residues. V was clipped by 2 bases and J by 5 bases, with 10 bases between them. DNA for the CDR3: TGTGCCAGCAGTGAACCAGGTTGGAACAATGAGCAGTTCTTC. As protein: CASSEPGWNNEQFF.

The chain recombines TRBV2 with TRBJ2-1, with 13 bases fitting TRBD2. The V segment lost 6 bases and the J segment 7 bases; nucleotides outside the gene matches: 9. The CDR3 length is 16 residues. Germline V lookup: CDR1 SNHLY, CDR2 FYNNEI. The CDR3 here is CASRKGTSGTKNEQFF. DNA of the CDR3: TGTGCCAGCAGGAAGGGGACTAGCGGGACCAAGAATGAGCAGTTCTTC.